Listed below are T cell receptor beta chains from one sample, sequenced in a study of T cells in Graves' hyperthyroidism and ophthalmopathy. Via MiXCR, TCRdb re-called the multiplex PCR reads, giving one row per CDR3 protein. The data show about 360,000 distinct CDR3 sequences, approximately 20% seen once. Sequenced sample: blood. The receptor source for this set is a woman between 18 and 30 years old with Graves' hyperthyroidism. CDR3s leave out the opening cysteine and the closing phenylalanine or tryptophan.

TRBV28	TRBJ1-1	ASSLGQGTIRTEAF
TRBV4-2	TRBJ1-5	ASRRVAGGNQPQH
TRBV7-3	TRBJ2-2	ASSLTRNTGELF
TRBV6-1	TRBJ2-2	ASSAGGANTGELF
TRBV6-5	TRBJ1-1	ASSYVAGGFSEAF
TRBV6-2/TRBV6-3	TRBJ1-5	ASSPRRGARDQPQH
TRBV9	TRBJ1-2	ASSVGSGQGYT
TRBV2	TRBJ2-3	ASSGTTDSTGTDTQY
TRBV20-1	TRBJ2-7	SARDLRQTGARNEQY
TRBV25-1	TRBJ2-7	ASSGGSGSTYEQY
TRBV3-1	TRBJ2-5	ASSQGSGAQY
TRBV7-9	TRBJ1-2	ASRLDGFYGYT
TRBV12-5	TRBJ2-5	ASVRTGGQTQY
TRBV12-3/TRBV12-4	TRBJ1-2	ASSLRRGGGYT
TRBV12-3/TRBV12-4	TRBJ2-7	ASRGRTEDPY
TRBV29-1	TRBJ2-5	SVYRVLGETQY
TRBV6-1	TRBJ1-5	ASSPGRRGGNQPQH
TRBV10-3	TRBJ2-5	AISRLAGEETQY
TRBV6-2/TRBV6-3	TRBJ2-5	ASSTVDRGKETQY
TRBV2	TRBJ1-1	ASSVGQGRAF
TRBV12-3/TRBV12-4	TRBJ2-2	ASSLSGGSTGELF
TRBV7-7	TRBJ2-5	ASSFGKKETQY
TRBV3-1	TRBJ2-7	ASLKRSYEQY
TRBV2	TRBJ1-5	ASSDFREQPQH
TRBV29-1	TRBJ1-1	SVVDRMNTEAF
TRBV4-1	TRBJ1-1	ASSHEGRTAF
TRBV18	TRBJ2-5	ASSPARWETQY
TRBV5-1	TRBJ2-7	ASAGQGEQY
TRBV10-3	TRBJ1-1	AISESKPSAEAF
TRBV20-1	TRBJ2-7	SARGLAGEQY
TRBV27	TRBJ2-4	ASSSGLEGAKNIQY
TRBV29-1	TRBJ1-2	SVESGEDGYT
TRBV24-1	TRBJ2-7	ATSDLGRLAGGEEQY
TRBV7-9	TRBJ2-7	ASSLGGGSDEQY
TRBV3-1	TRBJ2-7	ASSQAWTPSYEQY
TRBV6-1	TRBJ1-1	ASSQDPGQGHTEAF
TRBV20-1	TRBJ2-7	SARDSTYEQY
TRBV19	TRBJ1-2	ASSPRPNYGYT
TRBV27	TRBJ2-4	ASRTDREDIQY
TRBV19	TRBJ2-4	ASSIAGTGIAKNIQY
TRBV6-5	TRBJ1-2	ASAEDSAGGYT
TRBV20-1	TRBJ2-7	SARSRFFPGTAEQY
TRBV2	TRBJ2-7	ASSEAGTGYEQY
TRBV12-3/TRBV12-4	TRBJ1-5	ASRQGSHQPQH